This T cell receptor (beta chain) originates from a study of graft-versus-host responses after intestinal transplantation. Study results and limitations: GvH clones surfaced in recipient marrow, some emerging earlier in ileum or blood.

This CDR3 has 13 amino acids. Trimming cost V 4 bases and J 3 bases, with 8 bases left between them. Germline V gene data show CDR1 as SGHRS and CDR2 as YFSETQ. For this clone: Its antigen is undetermined.

TCRdb's copy holds only in-frame clones and misses some; the assay was immunoSEQ multiplex PCR. The data contain about 120,000 clones, less than 95% of them singletons. The sequencing here drew on unstimulated CD4+ T cells sorted from spleen or lymph node cells, taken before intestinal transplant. This chain connects TRBV5-1 to TRBJ1-5; unclear D gene. The sequence was obtained from a human donor who received an intestinal transplant. The CDR3 spells CASSLELNQPQHF. The CDR3 DNA reads TGCGCCAGCAGCCTCGAGCTCAATCAGCCCCAGCATTTT.